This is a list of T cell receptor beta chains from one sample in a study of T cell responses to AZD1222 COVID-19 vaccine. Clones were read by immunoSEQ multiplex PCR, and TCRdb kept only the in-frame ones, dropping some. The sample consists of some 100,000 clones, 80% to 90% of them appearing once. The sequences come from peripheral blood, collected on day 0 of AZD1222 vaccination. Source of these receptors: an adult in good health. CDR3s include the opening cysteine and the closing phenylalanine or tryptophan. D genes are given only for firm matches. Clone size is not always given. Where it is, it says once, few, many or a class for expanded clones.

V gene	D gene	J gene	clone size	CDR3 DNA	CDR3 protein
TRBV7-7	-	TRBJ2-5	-	TGTGCTAGCAGCTTAGGAGGGCGGGGAGCAGAGACCCAGTACTTC	CASSLGGRGAETQYF
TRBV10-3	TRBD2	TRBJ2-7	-	TGTGCCACCACCATAGCGGGAGGTAACGAGCAGTACTTC	CATTIAGGNEQYF
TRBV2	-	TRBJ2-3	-	TGTGCCAGCAGTGAAGGACTAGAGCCAGATACGCAGTATTTT	CASSEGLEPDTQYF
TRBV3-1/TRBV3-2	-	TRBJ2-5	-	TGTGCCAGCAGCCGGGAGAACCAAGAGACCCAGTACTTC	CASSRENQETQYF
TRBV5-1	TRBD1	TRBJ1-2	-	TGCGCCAGCAGCTTGATAGCCGTGGGTCAGGGGGCTCGCGGCTACACCTTC	CASSLIAVGQGARGYTF
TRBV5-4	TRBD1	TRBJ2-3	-	TGTGCCAGCAGCTTGGGCCCGGGACAGGGCACAGATACGCAGTATTTT	CASSLGPGQGTDTQYF
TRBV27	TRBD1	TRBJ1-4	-	TGTGCCAGCAGTTTATCGAAGGGGGCGTGGGAAAAACTGTTTTTT	CASSLSKGAWEKLFF
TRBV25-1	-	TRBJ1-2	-	TGTGCCAGCAGTGAATCGGGAGCGCGAGGCTACACCTTC	CASSESGARGYTF
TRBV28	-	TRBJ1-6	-	TGTGCCAGCAGCTTGGACTGGATTAATTCACCCCTCCACTTT	CASSLDWINSPLHF
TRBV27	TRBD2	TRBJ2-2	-	TGTGCCAGCAGTTTGAGGACTAGCGACCGAGGAGGGGAGCTGTTTTTT	CASSLRTSDRGGELFF
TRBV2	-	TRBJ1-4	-	TGTGCCAGCAGCCCTCTTCTGGACACCCAAAGGGAAAAACTGTTTTTT	CASSPLLDTQREKLFF
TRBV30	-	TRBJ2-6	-	TGTGCCTGGAGTGTAGGGCAGGGGAACTCTGGGGCCAACGTCCTGACTTTC	CAWSVGQGNSGANVLTF
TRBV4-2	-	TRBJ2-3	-	TGTGCCAGCAGCCAAGACGGGGAGGTCGCAGATACGCAGTATTTT	CASSQDGEVADTQYF
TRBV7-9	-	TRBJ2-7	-	TGTGCCAGCAGCCCACGCACGGGTGGGGCCTACGAGCAGTACTTC	CASSPRTGGAYEQYF
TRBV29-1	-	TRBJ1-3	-	TGCAGCGTTGCATACGGCTCTGGAAACACCATATATTTT	CSVAYGSGNTIYF
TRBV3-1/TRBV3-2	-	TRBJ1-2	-	TGTGCCAGCAGCCAAGATTTTGACAGCCCCTACACCTTC	CASSQDFDSPYTF
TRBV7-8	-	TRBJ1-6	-	TGTGCCAGCAGCTTAGAGGGGTTGGTTCGCGCCTTGGATTCACCCCTCCACTTT	CASSLEGLVRALDSPLHF
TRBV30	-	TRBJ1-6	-	TGTGCCTGGAGTCCCTCTGGTCGCTCCTATAATTCACCCCTCCACTTT	CAWSPSGRSYNSPLHF
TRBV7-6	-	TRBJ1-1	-	TGTGCCAGCAGTAAGGGGGGGAACACTGAAGCTTTCTTT	CASSKGGNTEAFF
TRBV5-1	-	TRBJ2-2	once	TGCGCCAGCAGCTTGGAAGGGGGGAACACCGGGGAGCTGTTTTTT	CASSLEGGNTGELFF
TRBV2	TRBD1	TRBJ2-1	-	TGTGCCAGCAAAACAGGCCAGGGGGCTGGTGATGAGCAGTTCTTC	CASKTGQGAGDEQFF
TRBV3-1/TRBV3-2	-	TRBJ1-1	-	TGTGCCAGCAGCCAATATTCTTCCGGTGAAGCTTTCTTT	CASSQYSSGEAFF
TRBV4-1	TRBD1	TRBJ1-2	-	TGCGCCAGCAGCCAAGGCCGGGACAGCTACTATGGCTACACCTTC	CASSQGRDSYYGYTF
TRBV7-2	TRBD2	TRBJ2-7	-	TGTGCCAGCAGCCTTCGACTAGCGGGCTACCGCGAGCAGTACTTC	CASSLRLAGYREQYF
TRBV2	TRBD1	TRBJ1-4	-	TGTGCCAGCAGGGGCGACAGGGTGTTTACTAATGAAAAACTGTTTTTT	CASRGDRVFTNEKLFF
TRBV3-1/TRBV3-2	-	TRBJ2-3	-	TGTGCCAGCAGCCGAACCGCCAGCTCAGATACGCAGTATTTT	CASSRTASSDTQYF
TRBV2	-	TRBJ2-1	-	TGTGCCAGCAGTGATCCGCGGATGAGATCCTACAATGAGCAGTTCTTC	CASSDPRMRSYNEQFF
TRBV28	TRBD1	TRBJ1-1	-	TGTGCCAGCAGTCAGACAGGGGGACCGAACACTGAAGCTTTCTTT	CASSQTGGPNTEAFF
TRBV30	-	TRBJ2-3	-	TGTGCCTGGAGTGTAGAAGCGTATACGCAGTATTTT	CAWSVEAYTQYF
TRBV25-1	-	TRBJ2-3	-	TGTGCCAGCAGTGCCGGACAGTTCACAGATACGCAGTATTTT	CASSAGQFTDTQYF
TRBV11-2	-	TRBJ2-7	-	TGTGCCAGCAGCTTGCGGGCTAGCTACGAGCAGTACTTC	CASSLRASYEQYF
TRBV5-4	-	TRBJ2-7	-	TGTGCCAGCAGCACCGGAGCGGAGGTCGAGCAGTACTTC	CASSTGAEVEQYF
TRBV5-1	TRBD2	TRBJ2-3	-	TGCGCCAGCAGCTTGGCCAGCGGGGGGGGCACAGATACGCAGTATTTT	CASSLASGGGTDTQYF
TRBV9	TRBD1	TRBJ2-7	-	TGTGCCAGCAGCAAAGGACAGGGCTTAGGGATAAGCTACGAGCAGTACTTC	CASSKGQGLGISYEQYF
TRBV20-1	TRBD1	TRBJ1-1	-	TGCAGTGCTAGTGACCCTGACAGGGGGAACACTGAAGCTTTCTTT	CSASDPDRGNTEAFF
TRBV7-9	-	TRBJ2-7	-	TGTGCCAGCAGCTTAGCGGGGCCAAGGAACGAGCAGTACTTC	CASSLAGPRNEQYF
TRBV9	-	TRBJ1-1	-	TGTGCCAGCAGCGTAGCGGGATACACTGAAGCTTTCTTT	CASSVAGYTEAFF
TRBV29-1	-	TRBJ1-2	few	TGCAGCGTCGCCGTGGGGGGCTCGGATGGCTACACCTTC	CSVAVGGSDGYTF
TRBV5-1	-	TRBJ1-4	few	TGCGCCAGCAGCTTGGGTTCCGGGGGGCTGAGTGAAAAACTGTTTTTT	CASSLGSGGLSEKLFF
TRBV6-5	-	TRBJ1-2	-	TGTGCCAGCAGTCTGCAGGGTTTTGATGGCTACACCTTC	CASSLQGFDGYTF
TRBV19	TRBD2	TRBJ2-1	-	TGTGCCAGTACTGGCACAGCGGCTGGGGACTATGGCTACAATGAGCAGTTCTTC	CASTGTAAGDYGYNEQFF
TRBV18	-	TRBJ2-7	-	TGTGCCAGCTCACCACTTGACAGGCATTTCGAGCAGTACTTC	CASSPLDRHFEQYF
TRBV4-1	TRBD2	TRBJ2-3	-	TGCGCCAGCAGCCAACAAGCGGGGGGCACAGATACGCAGTATTTT	CASSQQAGGTDTQYF
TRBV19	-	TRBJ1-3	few	TGTGCCAGTAGTATAACCTCCGGGGCTGGAAACACCATATATTTT	CASSITSGAGNTIYF
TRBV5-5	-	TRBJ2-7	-	TGTGCCAGCAGAAGACAGGAGGGGTCCTACGAGCAGTACTTC	CASRRQEGSYEQYF
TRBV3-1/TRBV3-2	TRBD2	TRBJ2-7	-	TGTGCCAGCAGCGAATTAGCGGGAGGGATCTACGAGCAGTACTTC	CASSELAGGIYEQYF
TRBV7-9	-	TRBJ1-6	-	TGTGCCAGCAGCTTAGGGCAGAATTCACCCCTCCACTTT	CASSLGQNSPLHF
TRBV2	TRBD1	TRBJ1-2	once	TGTGCCAGCAGCAGGGAGGGGGCTGTTGGCTACACCTTC	CASSREGAVGYTF